These T cell receptor beta chains were read from a single sample in a study of T cells in localized non-small cell lung cancer. Produced via immunoSEQ multiplex PCR; TCRdb's table is partial and in-frame only. Of about 41,000 clones in the sample, 75% to 85% are singletons; the top ten hold 7.5% to 8%. The material sequenced was PBMCs, taken before any cancer treatment. Receptor source: a man aged 35-75 years with stage II lung adenocarcinoma. The CDR3 runs from the conserved cysteine through the conserved F or W. D genes are given only for firm matches. The size of a clone is reported for some rows only, either as once, few or many, or as a class for expanded clones.

TRBV6-1	-	-	TRBJ2-5	TGTGCCAGCAGTCTTCGGTCGCAAGAGACCCAGTACTTC	CASSLRSQETQYF
TRBV6-5	-	-	TRBJ2-3	TGTGCCAGCAGCCTAACTAGCTTCACAGATACGCAGTATTTT	CASSLTSFTDTQYF
TRBV7-9	-	-	TRBJ2-5	TGTGCCAGCAGCTTGGACCAGGAACAAGAGACCCAGTACTTC	CASSLDQEQETQYF
TRBV5-8	-	-	TRBJ2-6	TGTGCCAGCAGCCTGACCGGGATTGGATCTGGGGCCAACGTCCTGACTTTC	CASSLTGIGSGANVLTF
TRBV7-2	TRBD2	-	TRBJ2-4	TGTGCCAGCAGCTTAGGCGGGGGGGCCATTTTGGCCAAAAACATTCAGTACTTC	CASSLGGGAILAKNIQYF
TRBV5-1	-	once	TRBJ2-1	TGCGCCAGCAGCCGGGAGACTGAGGGGGGGCAAGGCAATGAGCAGTTCTTC	CASSRETEGGQGNEQFF
TRBV30	-	few	TRBJ1-6	TGTGCCTCCCCCTCGGGACCCTCCCTCCACTTT	CASPSGPSLHF
TRBV6-1	TRBD1	-	TRBJ1-2	TGTGCCAGCAGTCGCAGGGGGCTCCTGTATGGCTACACCTTC	CASSRRGLLYGYTF
TRBV4-2	-	-	TRBJ2-1	TGTGCCAGCAGCCAAGATGGGGCAGGGGCACACAATGAGCAGTTCTTC	CASSQDGAGAHNEQFF
TRBV12-5	-	-	TRBJ2-2	TGTGCTAGTGGTTTGGTAGGTGGTCCCCAGGGGAACACCGGGGAGCTGTTTTTT	CASGLVGGPQGNTGELFF
TRBV7-2	-	-	TRBJ1-6	TGTGCCAGCAGCCGGGACACACTCAATAATTCACCCCTCCACTTT	CASSRDTLNNSPLHF
TRBV27	-	-	TRBJ2-7	TGTGCCAGCAGGACCGTCAAGGCTCCCTACGAGCAGTACTTC	CASRTVKAPYEQYF
TRBV5-1	-	-	TRBJ2-3	TGCGCCAGCAGCTTGGCCTTAGGCGCAGATACGCAGTATTTT	CASSLALGADTQYF
TRBV10-3	-	-	TRBJ2-5	TGTGCCATCAGTGAGTCAGAGACCCAGTACTTC	CAISESETQYF
TRBV9	TRBD2	-	TRBJ2-2	TGTGCCAGCAGCGTAGAAGTAGCGGGAGGATTGGGCGGGGAGCTGTTTTTT	CASSVEVAGGLGGELFF
TRBV7-9	TRBD1	once	TRBJ1-1	TGTGCCAGCAGCTTATCGGGACAGGGACCCATGGAAGCTTTCTTT	CASSLSGQGPMEAFF
TRBV7-2	TRBD2	few	TRBJ2-7	TGTGCCAGCAGCCCCACGAGGGAGGGGCCCTACGAGCAGTACTTC	CASSPTREGPYEQYF
TRBV4-2	TRBD1	few	TRBJ2-1	TGTGCCAGCAGCCAAGTGGGGACAGGTCACAATGAGCAGTTCTTC	CASSQVGTGHNEQFF
TRBV10-3	TRBD2	-	TRBJ2-7	TGTGCCATCAGTTCCGGGACTAGCGGCTCCTACGAGCAGTACTTC	CAISSGTSGSYEQYF
TRBV5-4	TRBD1	few	TRBJ1-1	TGTGCCAGCAGCCCGAGGACAGGGGTGAACACTGAAGCTTTCTTT	CASSPRTGVNTEAFF
TRBV11-3	-	-	TRBJ1-5	TGTGCCAGCAGCTTGCCAAGGGAGGGTTATCAGCCCCAGCATTTT	CASSLPREGYQPQHF
TRBV5-4	-	-	TRBJ2-5	TGTGCCAGCAGCTTGGAAGGGGAAGAGACCCAGTACTTC	CASSLEGEETQYF
TRBV19	TRBD2	few	TRBJ2-1	TGTGCCAGTAGTGGGGGGGGCAATGAGCAGTTCTTC	CASSGGGNEQFF
TRBV7-8	-	medium-sized	TRBJ2-7	TGTGCCAGCAGCCCACTCTTTTCACGACAGGTTAGCTACGAGCAGTACTTC	CASSPLFSRQVSYEQYF
TRBV6-6	-	once	TRBJ1-3	TGTGCCAGCAGTGTATATTCCGGGACAGGAAACACCATATATTTT	CASSVYSGTGNTIYF
TRBV7-6	-	-	TRBJ2-3	TGTGCCAGCAAGCGGTGGCCTGGAGGCACAGATACGCAGTATTTT	CASKRWPGGTDTQYF
TRBV6-6	TRBD1	-	TRBJ2-7	TGTGCCAGCAGTTACGAGGACAGGGGATACGAGCAGTACTTC	CASSYEDRGYEQYF
TRBV27	-	-	TRBJ1-4	TGTGCCAGCAGTTTATCCGGGAGTAAGGAAAAACTGTTTTTT	CASSLSGSKEKLFF
TRBV10-2	-	-	TRBJ2-1	TGCGCCAGCAGCCCCGGGCGAACGGGCTCCTACAATGAGCAGTTCTTC	CASSPGRTGSYNEQFF
TRBV6-5	TRBD1	-	TRBJ1-3	TGTGCCAGCAGCCCCCTGGGACAGGGAACAAACACCATATATTTT	CASSPLGQGTNTIYF
TRBV10-3	-	-	TRBJ1-3	TGTGCCATCAGTGAGTCCTTAACTTCCGGAAACACCATATATTTT	CAISESLTSGNTIYF
TRBV7-2	-	-	TRBJ1-2	TGTGCCAGCAGCGACATGGACAGCCGAGTTAACTATGGCTACACCTTC	CASSDMDSRVNYGYTF
TRBV7-2	TRBD2	-	TRBJ2-2	TGTGCCAGCAGCTCTCCCCGGGGGGCGAACACCGGGGAGCTGTTTTTT	CASSSPRGANTGELFF
TRBV6-6	TRBD1	few	TRBJ2-1	TGTGCCAGCAGTTACTCAGACAGGGCCTTCAATGAGCAGTTCTTC	CASSYSDRAFNEQFF
TRBV4-1	-	-	TRBJ1-2	TGCGCCAGCAGCCAAGCAGGCTATGGCTACACCTTC	CASSQAGYGYTF
TRBV7-9	-	-	TRBJ2-3	TGTGCCAGCAGTCGCATGGCAGATACGCAGTATTTT	CASSRMADTQYF
TRBV27	-	-	TRBJ1-5	TGTGCCAGCAGTTTATATGGCGTCAATCAGCCCCAGCATTTT	CASSLYGVNQPQHF
TRBV6-5	-	-	TRBJ1-4	TGTGCCAGCAGTTTGACACTGCAGGGAAGACTGTTTTTT	CASSLTLQGRLFF
TRBV6-1	-	-	TRBJ1-5	TGTGCCAGCAGTGTAACAGCGGGGGGTAAGAGCAATCAGCCCCAGCATTTT	CASSVTAGGKSNQPQHF
TRBV5-6	TRBD1	-	TRBJ1-6	TGTGCCAGCAGTCACCGTTCGAGGGCAGGGGGAAAATCACCCCTCCACTTT	CASSHRSRAGGKSPLHF
TRBV6-5	-	once	TRBJ1-2	TGTGCCAGCAGTTACGGACAGAACTATGGCTACACCTTC	CASSYGQNYGYTF
TRBV2	-	-	TRBJ2-2	TGTGCCAGCGCCGGCGGGGCCGGGGAGCTGTTTTTT	CASAGGAGELFF
TRBV7-2	TRBD1	-	TRBJ1-4	TGTGCCAGCAGCTCTGGACAGGCCTATAATGAAAAACTGTTTTTT	CASSSGQAYNEKLFF
TRBV5-6	TRBD1	-	TRBJ2-5	TGTGCCAGCACGCGGACAGGGAGGTGGAAGGAGACCCAGTACTTC	CASTRTGRWKETQYF
TRBV19	-	-	TRBJ1-5	TGTGCCAGTAGTTCTTGGGGGGAGCCCCAGCATTTT	CASSSWGEPQHF
TRBV5-1	TRBD1	few	TRBJ1-4	TGCGCCAGCAGCTTCAACAGGGGAACTAATGAAAAACTGTTTTTT	CASSFNRGTNEKLFF